The 26 T cell receptor beta chains presented below share a single source sample, sequenced in a study of cytomegalovirus exposure and HLA in healthy donors. The PCR contained 60 Vbeta and 13 Jbeta primers. TCRdb's table, derived via immunoSEQ multiplex PCR, lists solely in-frame clones and lacks some. Of 100,000 or so clones in the sample, roughly four fifths are singletons; the top ten hold 3% to 3.5%. The sequenced material came from PBMCs. The receptors shown here come from a man aged 25 to 40 in good health and CMV-seropositive.

The DNA of the CDR3 is TGTGCCAGCAGTTTCCAGGTATTCTACAATGAGCAGTTCTTC. It translates to CASSFQVFYNEQFF. The chain recombines TRBV28 with TRBJ2-1; D is undetermined. The CDR3 has 14 amino acids. Germline lookup yields CDR1 MDHEN and CDR2 SYDVKM. V was trimmed by 3 bases and J by 3 bases, leaving 9 bases between them.

V and J are TRBV27 and TRBJ1-1; D unclear. The V gene's germline CDR1 is MNHEY and CDR2 SMNVEV (reference sequence). The CDR3 runs 12 residues. Trimming stripped 6 bases from V and 10 bases from J, with 15 bases between. CDR3 sequence: CASSSTGSLAFF. The CDR3 bases are TGTGCCAGCAGCTCTACCGGGAGCTTAGCTTTCTTT.

This rearrangement joins TRBV27 to TRBJ1-1; no clear D gene. The V gene lost 3 bases and the J gene lost 4 bases, with 12 bases spanning the gap. Germline loops: CDR1 MNHEY, CDR2 SMNVEV (reference sequence). The CDR3 loop spans 14 amino acids. In DNA, the CDR3 is TGTGCCAGCAGTTTCCGCGGGCTTGGCACTGAAGCTTTCTTT. Translating it yields CASSFRGLGTEAFF.

The V call is TRBV11-2, the J call TRBJ1-5; no clear D. Germline assignment: CDR1 SGHAT and CDR2 FQNNGV. The CDR3 totals 13 residues. V gave up 0 bases and J gave up 6 bases, with 6 bases separating them. Here the CDR3 reads CASSLDSPQPQHF. DNA of the CDR3: TGTGCCAGCAGCTTAGATAGCCCTCAGCCCCAGCATTTT.

The J gene is TRBJ2-5, the V gene TRBV28; 15 bases fit TRBD2. Germline CDR1 is MDHEN and CDR2 is SYDVKM. The CDR3 is 17 residues long. V lost 6 bases and J lost 4; bases outside the gene matches: 9. The CDR3 DNA sequence: TGTGCCAGCAGCCATGCCCCGGGACTAGCGGGAGGAGAGACCCAGTACTTC. Amino acids: CASSHAPGLAGGETQYF. Full variable domain (remainder filled in from reference TRBV28 and TRBJ2-5): DVKVTQSSRYLVKRTGEKVFLECVQDMDHENMFWYRQDPGLGLRLIYFSYDVKMKEKGDIPEGYSVSREKKERFSLILESASTNQTSMYLCASSHAPGLAGGETQYFGPGTRLLVL.

The CDR3 DNA reads as TGTGCCTGGAATCAGGGTAAGGATCAGCCCCAGCATTTT. Amino acid sequence: CAWNQGKDQPQHF. The chain joins TRBV30 to TRBJ1-5; D may be TRBD1 (5 bases). The CDR3 sequence is 13 residues long. Germline V gene lookup returns CDR1 GTSNPN and CDR2 SVGIG (reference sequence). The V and J ends lost 4 bases and 5 bases respectively, with 12 bases between them.

The chain carries TRBV11-2 and TRBJ2-3; 11 nucleotides agree with TRBD2. This CDR3 contains 17 residues. With 5 bases clipped from V and 3 bases from J, the junction kept 10 bases outside the gene matches. CDR1 SGHAT and CDR2 FQNNGV come from the germline V gene. This CDR3 is CASSEHSGRAVTDTQYF. The CDR3 DNA follows: TGTGCCAGCAGCGAGCATAGCGGGAGGGCCGTTACAGATACGCAGTATTTT.

The gene calls are TRBV4-3 and TRBJ2-2; a possible D gene is TRBD2 (5 bases). The CDR3 totals 15 residues. V was pared by 0 bases and J by 5 bases, with 10 bases between. Germline loops: CDR1 LGHNA, CDR2 YSLEER. The CDR3 sequence: CASSQDGDPTGELFF. The CDR3 coding sequence is TGCGCCAGCAGCCAAGACGGGGATCCGACCGGGGAGCTGTTTTTT.

The chain recombines TRBV14 with TRBJ1-6; 8 bases match TRBD1. Germline V gene data show CDR1 as SGHDN and CDR2 as FVKESK. This CDR3 comprises 18 residues. J was trimmed by 6 bases and V by 4 bases; bases with no gene match: 14. CDR3 amino acids: CASSPYRDRFSGNSPLHF. The CDR3 region has the DNA TGTGCCAGCAGCCCCTACCGGGACAGGTTTTCGGGTAATTCACCCCTCCACTTT.

CDR3 loop: CASSRFAGGNNEQFF. For the CDR3, the DNA is TGTGCCAGCTCCCGTTTTGCGGGAGGCAACAATGAGCAGTTCTTC. The chain employs TRBV18 and TRBJ2-1; 8 bases match TRBD2. The CDR3 contains 15 residues. J lost 5 bases, V lost 6 bases, and 9 bases had no gene match. The germline CDR1 and CDR2 sequences are KGHSH and LQKENI.

The rearrangement joins TRBV28 to TRBJ2-7; TRBD1 aligns across 9 bases. V shed 10 bases and J 2 bases; nucleotides not matched to a gene: 6. The CDR3 is 13 amino acids. Germline CDR1 MDHEN, CDR2 SYDVKM. CDR3 DNA sequence: TGTGCCACCAACAGGGGGCTGGCCTACGAGCAGTACTTC. It yields the protein CATNRGLAYEQYF.

Regarding this clone: Relative to the germline gene, one junction end is altered; a read error may explain this. The chain has TRBV10-1 and TRBJ2-7; no clear D. This CDR3 comprises 13 residues. From germline, CDR1 is WNHNN and CDR2 SYGVQD (reference sequence). The CDR3 nucleotides read TGCGCCGGCAGTCAGGCGAGCTCCTACGAGCAGTACTTC. Translating it yields CAGSQASSYEQYF.

The rearrangement joins TRBV5-1 to TRBJ2-3; TRBD2 matches at 8 bases. Losses at the gene ends were 0 bases for V and 1 base for J; bases not matched to a gene: 4. The CDR3 has 16 residues. The germline V gene has CDR1 SGHRS and CDR2 YFSETQ. CDR3 nucleotides: TGCGCCAGCAGCTTGGGTGGCGGGAGGCGCACAGATACGCAGTATTTT. Its translation: CASSLGGGRRTDTQYF.

There are a few counts of this clone. The chain combines TRBV7-2 with TRBJ1-5, with 9 positions matching TRBD1. Germline values: CDR1 SGHTA, CDR2 FQGNSA. This CDR3 has 17 amino acids. The junction had 8 bases not matched to a gene; V was cut back by 0 bases and J by 5 bases. This CDR3 is CASSLAHGQGSDQPQHF. The CDR3 DNA follows: TGTGCCAGCAGCTTAGCGCACGGACAGGGGTCCGATCAGCCCCAGCATTTT.

The rearrangement joins TRBV9 to TRBJ2-7, with 7 bases aligning to TRBD1. V lost 2 bases to trimming and J lost 3 bases; unmatched junction nucleotides: 5. The CDR3 consists of 14 residues. CDR1 is SGDLS, CDR2 YYNGEE, per germline. The CDR3 DNA follows: TGTGCCAGCAGCGTCGGGACAGTGGACTACGAGCAGTACTTC. Translation: CASSVGTVDYEQYF.

This clone appeared a single time. Here the CDR3 reads CASSPPGQGGETQYF. The CDR3 DNA reads as TGTGCCAGCTCACCACCCGGCCAGGGAGGGGAGACCCAGTACTTC. V and J are TRBV18 and TRBJ2-5, with 7 bases fitting TRBD2. V was clipped by 0 bases and J by 5 bases; unmatched bases: 6. Germline V CDR1 and CDR2: KGHSH, LQKENI. The length of the CDR3 is 15 residues.

This chain joins TRBV10-3 and TRBJ2-3; maybe TRBD2 (6 bases). Trimming shortened V by 6 bases and J by 0 bases, and 7 bases separated the two germline ends. The germline V gene encodes CDR1 ENHRY and CDR2 SYGVKD. The CDR3 is 13 amino acids. Written as DNA, the CDR3 is TGTGCCATCAGCGGGAGCAGCACAGATACGCAGTATTTT. Translation: CAISGSSTDTQYF.

The chain is built from TRBV7-2 and TRBJ2-1, with D possibly being TRBD2 (6 bases). The CDR3 is made up of 15 amino acids. Germline V CDR1 and CDR2: SGHTA, FQGNSA. The V gene lost 1 base and the J gene lost 4 bases, with 11 bases spanning the gap. This CDR3 is CASSLVSGGYNEQFF. CDR3 sequence (DNA): TGTGCCAGCAGCTTAGTTAGCGGAGGGTACAATGAGCAGTTCTTC. The full variable domain, rest sourced from reference TRBV7-2 and TRBJ2-1, is GAGVSQSPSNKVTEKGKDVELRCDPISGHTALYWYRQSLGQGLEFLIYFQGNSAPDKSGLPSDRFSAERTGGSVSTLTIQRTQQEDSAVYLCASSLVSGGYNEQFFGPGTRLTVL.

The chain employs TRBV9 and TRBJ1-1; unclear D gene. V was shortened by 2 bases and J by 1 base, with 9 bases between the two germline ends. Germline V CDR1 and CDR2: SGDLS, YYNGEE. The CDR3 runs 14 residues. Here the CDR3 DNA reads TGTGCCAGCAGCGTCCCACAGCAGAACACTGAAGCTTTCTTT. As protein: CASSVPQQNTEAFF.

DNA for the CDR3: TGTGCCAGCAGAGTACTAGCGGGAGCGGGAAATGAGCAGTTCTTC. Protein product: CASRVLAGAGNEQFF. The V and J genes are TRBV2 and TRBJ2-1; 11 nucleotides align to TRBD2. The germline V gene encodes CDR1 SNHLY and CDR2 FYNNEI. The CDR3 runs to 15 residues. Germline trimming cut 6 bases from V and 7 bases from J; bases unmatched to any gene: 8. Full variable domain (rest looked up from reference TRBV2 and TRBJ2-1): EPEVTQTPSHQVTQMGQEVILRCVPISNHLYFYWYRQILGQKVEFLVSFYNNEISEKSEIFDDQFSVERPDGSNFTLKIRSTKLEDSAMYFCASRVLAGAGNEQFFGPGTRLTVL.

The gene calls are TRBV10-3 and TRBJ2-7; TRBD1 aligns across 9 bases. V was pared by 3 bases and J by 1 base, with 4 bases of the junction left unmatched. CDR1 ENHRY and CDR2 SYGVKD come from the germline V gene. The CDR3 has 15 amino acids. The CDR3: CAISDNRGPSYEQYF. DNA for the CDR3: TGTGCCATCAGTGACAACAGGGGGCCTTCCTACGAGCAGTACTTC.

The chain joins TRBV5-5 to TRBJ2-1; 9 bases are a match to TRBD1. With 2 bases clipped from V and 2 bases from J, the junction kept 2 bases outside the gene matches. The CDR3 length is 15 residues. Germline CDR1 is SGHKS and CDR2 is YYEKEE (reference sequence). The CDR3 DNA follows: TGTGCCAGCAGCTTAGGGACAGGGCCCTACAATGAGCAGTTCTTC. As protein: CASSLGTGPYNEQFF.

This chain connects TRBV9 to TRBJ2-3, with 9 bases lining up with TRBD1. The length of the CDR3 is 14 residues. Per germline, CDR1 SGDLS and CDR2 YYNGEE. V gave up 3 bases and J gave up 6 bases; unmatched junction bases: 5. The CDR3: CASSEDRGTDTQYF. In nucleotides, the CDR3 is TGTGCCAGCAGCGAGGACAGGGGAACGGATACGCAGTATTTT. Filled out from reference TRBV9 and TRBJ2-3, the complete variable domain reads DSGVTQTPKHLITATGQRVTLRCSPRSGDLSVYWYQQSLDQGLQFLIQYYNGEERAKGNILERFSAQQFPDLHSELNLSSLELGDSALYFCASSEDRGTDTQYFGPGTRLTVL.

The chain uses TRBV7-2 and TRBJ2-4, with 8 bases identical to TRBD1. The length of the CDR3 is 17 residues. From germline, CDR1 is SGHTA and CDR2 FQGNSA. Trimming removed 1 base from V and 3 bases from J; junction bases left unmatched: 8. The CDR3 DNA sequence: TGTGCCAGCAGCTTAGGTCCAGGGGGCCCGGACAAAAACATTCAGTACTTC. Its translation is CASSLGPGGPDKNIQYF.

The rearrangement links TRBV2 to TRBJ1-1, with 8 bases matching TRBD1. Losses at the gene ends were 6 bases for V and 1 base for J; bases not matched to a gene: 13. This CDR3 is 17 amino acids long. Germline V lookup: CDR1 SNHLY, CDR2 FYNNEI. This chain's CDR3 is CASREIKRTGKNTEAFF. The CDR3 coding sequence is TGTGCCAGCAGAGAAATAAAAAGGACAGGGAAGAACACTGAAGCTTTCTTT.

The chain couples TRBV5-4 to TRBJ2-7; 8 bases agree with TRBD2. The CDR3 contains 14 residues. CDR1 SGHNT and CDR2 YYREEE come from the germline V gene (reference sequence). With V trimmed by 5 bases and J by 1 base, 5 bases remained unmatched. The CDR3: CASRSGTSSYEQYF. The CDR3 DNA is TGTGCCAGCAGGTCCGGGACTAGTTCCTACGAGCAGTACTTC.